The 14 T cell receptor beta chains presented below share a single source sample, sequenced in a study of technical replicates of blood from several donors. Some clones are missing from TCRdb's copy, which holds only in-frame ones; the method was immunoSEQ multiplex PCR. The sample lists around 63,000 clones; 98% were seen once. Sequenced material: T cells isolated from PBMCs. These receptors were obtained from a human donor in good health.

The rearrangement uses TRBV6-1 and TRBJ2-7; 11 bases are a match to TRBD1. This CDR3 spans 15 amino acids. Trimming cost V 4 bases and J 4 bases; bases outside gene matches: 6. Germline values: CDR1 MNHNS, CDR2 SASEGT. The DNA for the CDR3 is TGTGCCAGCAGTGCTTGGGGACAGGGGGTTTACGAGCAGTACTTC. Translated: CASSAWGQGVYEQYF.

The chain has TRBV6-5 and TRBJ1-2; 9 bases agree with TRBD1. The ends lost 4 bases at V and 7 bases at J; junction bases unmatched: 4. The CDR3 length is 13 residues. From germline, CDR1 is MNHEY and CDR2 SVGAGI. CDR3 bases: TGTGCCAGCAGTTCGTGGACAGGGGTTGGCTACACCTTC. This encodes CASSSWTGVGYTF.

The chain recombines TRBV9 with TRBJ2-7; possible D gene TRBD1, 7 bases. CDR3 size: 14 residues. V shed 4 bases and J shed 7 bases, with 18 bases lying between them. Germline CDR1 is SGDLS and CDR2 is YYNGEE. CDR3 DNA sequence: TGTGCCAGCAGCCCCCTTGGAGGGGGCTGGGAGCAGTACTTC. Translated: CASSPLGGGWEQYF.

The chain carries TRBV7-6 and TRBJ2-5, with a weak D call TRBD2 (5 bases). CDR1 SGHVS and CDR2 FNYEAQ come from the germline V gene. Trimming took off 6 bases at V and 5 bases at J, with 10 bases between the two ends. The CDR3 is 12 amino acids. The CDR3 coding sequence is TGTGCCAGCAGAACAGCGGTGGAGACCCAGTACTTC. As protein: CASRTAVETQYF. The full variable domain, with the rest looked up from reference TRBV7-6 and TRBJ2-5, is GAGVSQSPRYKVTKRGQDVALRCDPISGHVSLYWYRQALGQGPEFLTYFNYEAQQDKSGLPNDRFSAERPEGSISTLTIQRTEQRDSAMYRCASRTAVETQYFGPGTRLLVL.

The chain employs TRBV21-1 and TRBJ1-2; the listed D gene, TRBD1, was not tested against the DNA. TRBV21-1 counts as a pseudogene. CDR3 size: 16 residues. The CDR3 DNA follows: TGTGCCAGCAGCATTAAGACAGCGCTTTCTAACTATGGCTACACCTTC. Protein sequence: CASSIKTALSNYGYTF.

The chain recombines TRBV7-6 with TRBJ2-3; 11 positions agree with TRBD2. V was pared by 3 bases and J by 5 bases, with 4 bases of the junction left unmatched. The CDR3 sequence is 15 residues long. Germline V gene lookup returns CDR1 SGHVS and CDR2 FNYEAQ. CDR3 nucleotide sequence: TGTGCCAGCAGCTTTAGCGGGAGGGAAAGAGATACGCAGTATTTT. As protein: CASSFSGRERDTQYF. Using reference TRBV7-6 and TRBJ2-3 for the parts outside the CDR3, the full variable domain is GAGVSQSPRYKVTKRGQDVALRCDPISGHVSLYWYRQALGQGPEFLTYFNYEAQQDKSGLPNDRFSAERPEGSISTLTIQRTEQRDSAMYRCASSFSGRERDTQYFGPGTRLTVL.

This sequence joins TRBV10-3 and TRBJ2-3; TRBD2 is a possible D gene (5 bases). The CDR3 consists of 15 residues. Germline CDR1 is ENHRY and CDR2 is SYGVKD. Trimming took 3 bases from V and 0 from J, leaving 10 bases between them. CDR3 sequence (DNA): TGTGCCATCAGTGAACCGGGGAGAAGCACAGATACGCAGTATTTT. It specifies CAISEPGRSTDTQYF.

The chain couples TRBV4-1 to TRBJ1-2, with D hard to call. The CDR3 covers 12 residues. The germline V and J ends were trimmed by 1 base and 4 bases, with 4 bases remaining between them. Germline CDR1 reads MGHRA; CDR2 reads YSYEKL. In nucleotides, the CDR3 is TGCGCCAGCAGCCAAGGGGCCTATGGCTACACCTTC. This codes for CASSQGAYGYTF.

The chain has TRBV5-5 and TRBJ2-1; D is unclear. Between the trimmed V and J ends, which lost 4 bases and 9 bases, there was a span of 17 bases. This CDR3 has 14 residues. Germline V gene sequence: CDR1 SGHKS, CDR2 YYEKEE (reference sequence). CDR3 nucleotides: TGTGCCAGCAGCCCCGCGGCCCCCTCGCTTGAGCAGTTCTTC. Its protein product is CASSPAAPSLEQFF.

The chain joins TRBV19 to TRBJ2-7; 8 bases match TRBD1. This CDR3 comprises 15 residues. J gave up 3 bases and V 3 bases, and 7 bases lay outside the gene matches. Germline loops: CDR1 LNHDA, CDR2 SQIVND (reference sequence). The CDR3 coding sequence is TGTGCCAGTAGTATTGACACAGGGGGGAGCTACGAGCAGTACTTC. Translation gives CASSIDTGGSYEQYF.

V usage is TRBV6-5 and J usage is TRBJ1-5; 7 positions match TRBD1. Germline assignment: CDR1 MNHEY and CDR2 SVGAGI. This CDR3 region has 14 residues. J gave up 8 bases and V 6 bases, and 10 bases lay outside the gene matches. The CDR3 sequence: CASSLGDSSKPQHF. The CDR3 DNA is TGTGCCAGCAGCCTAGGGGACAGTTCAAAGCCCCAGCATTTT.

V gene TRBV5-1 combines with J gene TRBJ1-2, with D possibly being TRBD1 (6 bases). The V and J ends lost 0 bases and 6 bases respectively, with 15 bases between them. This CDR3 spans 15 amino acids. The germline CDR1 and CDR2 sequences are SGHRS and YFSETQ. In nucleotides, the CDR3 is TGCGCCAGCAGCTTGGCCTCACAGGGCTTGGATGGCTACACCTTC. Its translation: CASSLASQGLDGYTF.

This clone appeared once. This chain connects TRBV19 to TRBJ1-1; the match to TRBD1 covers 10 bases. The V and J ends lost 4 bases and 3 bases, in that order; junction bases with no gene match: 5. This CDR3 has 15 amino acids. CDR1 and CDR2 (germline): LNHDA, SQIVND (reference sequence). The CDR3 loop reads CASSNPGTGDTEAFF. Here the CDR3 DNA reads TGTGCCAGTAGTAACCCCGGGACAGGGGACACTGAAGCTTTCTTT.

V and J are TRBV6-5 and TRBJ2-7; TRBD2 matches 10 bases. V trimming: 5 bases; J trimming: 2 bases; junction bases outside the gene matches: 6. This CDR3 region has 15 residues. Looked up from germline, CDR1 is MNHEY and CDR2 is SVGAGI. The CDR3 is CASSGSGLAAYEQYF. CDR3 nucleotides: TGTGCCAGCAGTGGTTCCGGACTAGCGGCCTACGAGCAGTACTTC.